These 22 T cell receptor beta chains originate from one sample sequenced in a study of T cell changes during pregnancy in multiple sclerosis (dated 2019 in TCRdb). Preparation of the library involved the immunoSEQ multiplex PCR assay. TCRdb's version of the immuneACCESS table is confined to in-frame rearrangements and falls short of the full clone set. An unresolved V gene accounts for under half of the shortfall where checked; the remainder is of unknown origin. This sample holds 60,000 to 75,000 clones; roughly 90% were observed only once. The leading ten clones occupy 1.4% of the sample. This material consisted of peripheral blood, taken in the third trimester of pregnancy. These receptors came from a female donor with multiple sclerosis, enrolled in a pregnancy study.

The chain uses TRBV6-6 and TRBJ1-4; D might be TRBD1 (6 bases). This CDR3 has 16 amino acids. V was pared by 1 base and J by 4 bases, with 13 bases between. Per the germline V gene, CDR1 is MNHNY and CDR2 is SVGAGI (reference sequence). The DNA for the CDR3 is TGTGCCAGCAGTTACTACGGGACAAGGGTTAATGAAAAACTGTTTTTT. Translating gives CASSYYGTRVNEKLFF.

CDR3 residues: CATSRGGGADEQFF. CDR3 nucleotides: TGTGCCACCAGCAGGGGCGGGGGGGCCGATGAGCAGTTCTTC. The chain links TRBV15 to TRBJ2-1; 9 nucleotides line up with TRBD2. CDR3 length: 14 amino acids. The V gene's germline CDR1 is LNHNV and CDR2 YYDKDF (reference sequence). Losses at the gene ends were 3 bases for V and 8 bases for J; bases not matched to a gene: 5.

This chain connects TRBV7-9 to TRBJ1-2; no clear D. The CDR3 has 13 residues. CDR1 and CDR2 from the germline V gene are SEHNR and FQNEAQ (reference sequence). V was pared by 1 base and J by 4 bases, with 7 bases between. CDR3 sequence (DNA): TGTGCCAGCAGCTTAGATGGCAGCTATGGCTACACCTTC. It codes for CASSLDGSYGYTF.

The chain couples TRBV6-6 to TRBJ1-1; tentatively, D is TRBD1 (6 bases). Trimming cost V 2 bases and J 2 bases, with 9 bases left between them. CDR1 and CDR2 (germline): MNHNY, SVGAGI (reference sequence). CDR3 size: 14 residues. This CDR3 is CASSYNRDNTEAFF. CDR3 nucleotides: TGTGCCAGCAGTTACAACAGGGACAACACTGAAGCTTTCTTT.

The V call is TRBV19, the J call TRBJ1-6; 8 bases agree with TRBD1. Germline trimming cut 8 bases from V and 5 bases from J; bases unmatched to any gene: 8. The CDR3 runs to 15 residues. From germline, CDR1 is LNHDA and CDR2 SQIVND (reference sequence). The CDR3 here is CASQLGQGDNSPLHF. CDR3 sequence (DNA): TGTGCCAGTCAACTAGGACAGGGAGATAATTCACCCCTCCACTTT.

This clone has only one observation. The chain recombines TRBV6-5 with TRBJ1-2, with D uncertain. The germline V gene has CDR1 MNHEY and CDR2 SVGAGI. CDR3 size: 12 residues. The V and J ends lost 9 bases and 0 bases respectively, with 8 bases between them. The CDR3 coding sequence is TGTGCCAGTGAGACACCTAACTATGGCTACACCTTC. It specifies CASETPNYGYTF.

The chain carries TRBV30 and TRBJ1-5, with D tentatively TRBD1 (5 bases). Trimming took 2 bases from V and 5 from J, leaving 10 bases between them. The germline V gene has CDR1 GTSNPN and CDR2 SVGIG (reference sequence). The CDR3 runs to 13 residues. The CDR3 protein is CAWSPGGDQPQHF. CDR3 nucleotide sequence: TGTGCCTGGAGTCCTGGGGGGGATCAGCCCCAGCATTTT. The complete variable domain, with remaining parts taken from reference TRBV30 and TRBJ1-5, reads SQTIHQWPATLVQPVGSPLSLECTVEGTSNPNLYWYRQAAGRGLQLLFYSVGIGQISSEVPQNLSASRPQDRQFILSSKKLLLSDSGFYLCAWSPGGDQPQHFGDGTRLSIL.

This clone appeared once. V usage is TRBV28 and J usage is TRBJ1-1; a possible D gene is TRBD1 (5 bases). This CDR3 comprises 18 residues. Per the germline V gene, CDR1 is MDHEN and CDR2 is SYDVKM. Between the trimmed V and J ends, which lost 1 base and 7 bases, there was a span of 25 bases. The CDR3 sequence is CASSLSAGTGGSFGEAFF. The CDR3 coding sequence is TGTGCCAGCAGTTTATCCGCAGGGACTGGAGGGAGCTTCGGTGAAGCTTTCTTT.

The chain employs TRBV5-1 and TRBJ2-1; 8 bases are a match to TRBD2. V shed 0 bases and J 2 bases; nucleotides not matched to a gene: 10. Germline CDR1 is SGHRS and CDR2 is YFSETQ. The CDR3 covers 18 residues. The CDR3 region has the DNA TGCGCCAGCAGCTTGGCCCCCGGGGGTAGCGGGGCCTACAATGAGCAGTTCTTC. It specifies CASSLAPGGSGAYNEQFF.

The chain employs TRBV7-9 and TRBJ1-4; possibly TRBD1 for D (6 bases). The length of the CDR3 is 13 residues. V shed 4 bases and J shed 7 bases, with 10 bases lying between them. The germline V gene encodes CDR1 SEHNR and CDR2 FQNEAQ (reference sequence). Here the CDR3 DNA reads TGTGCCAGCAGCTCAGGGGTTGGTGAAAAACTGTTTTTT. This sequence encodes CASSSGVGEKLFF.

The V gene is TRBV5-8, the J gene TRBJ1-3; D unresolved. Trimming shortened V by 1 base and J by 4 bases, and 12 bases separated the two germline ends. The CDR3 consists of 15 residues. The germline V gene has CDR1 SGHTS and CDR2 YDEGEE. The CDR3 DNA sequence: TGTGCCAGCAGCTTGCTTTTCAGATTCGGAAACACCATATATTTT. Translated, it gives CASSLLFRFGNTIYF.

The chain recombines TRBV27 with TRBJ2-4; 10 nucleotides match TRBD1. The germline CDR1 and CDR2 sequences are MNHEY and SMNVEV (reference sequence). The length of the CDR3 is 20 residues. Trimming cost V 7 bases and J 0 bases; bases outside gene matches: 18. The CDR3: CASKPREDRGSVLAKNIQYF. The CDR3 DNA is TGTGCCAGCAAACCGAGGGAGGACAGGGGGTCGGTCCTAGCCAAAAACATTCAGTACTTC.

J is TRBJ2-1 and V is TRBV29-1; maybe TRBD1 (6 bases). Trimming took off 4 bases at V and 0 bases at J, with 16 bases between the two ends. The CDR3 is 16 residues long. CDR1 is SQVTM, CDR2 ANQGSEA, per germline. CDR3 in DNA: TGCAGCGTTGTAGGCGGACAGACGAGCTCCTACAATGAGCAGTTCTTC. This codes for CSVVGGQTSSYNEQFF.

V and J are TRBV7-2 and TRBJ2-5; weak D call: TRBD2 (5 bases). This CDR3 contains 13 residues. The V gene's germline CDR1 is SGHTA and CDR2 FQGNSA. V was clipped by 3 bases and J by 5 bases, with 10 bases between them. CDR3 protein: CASSLDLGETQYF. The CDR3, as DNA: TGTGCCAGCAGCTTGGACTTGGGGGAGACCCAGTACTTC.

The genes are TRBV7-9 and TRBJ1-3; maybe TRBD1 (5 bases). The CDR3 has 15 residues. Trimming left V 4 bases short and J 5 bases short, with 15 bases between. CDR1 is SEHNR, CDR2 FQNEAQ, per germline (reference sequence). The CDR3 nucleotides read TGTGCCAGCAGCTCCACTGGGGGACTTAGAAACACCATATATTTT. It yields the protein CASSSTGGLRNTIYF.

This sequence joins TRBV5-6 and TRBJ1-2; TRBD1 agrees at 7 bases. The CDR3 is made up of 16 amino acids. The germline V gene has CDR1 SGHDT and CDR2 YYEEEE. With 2 bases clipped from V and 0 bases from J, the junction kept 7 bases outside the gene matches. The CDR3 sequence: CASSFWDRGTNYGYTF. DNA of the CDR3: TGTGCCAGCAGCTTCTGGGACAGAGGTACTAACTATGGCTACACCTTC.

The rearrangement links TRBV5-4 to TRBJ2-7; 7 bases match TRBD2. This CDR3 contains 13 residues. Losses at the gene ends were 3 bases for V and 6 bases for J; bases not matched to a gene: 6. Per germline, CDR1 SGHNT and CDR2 YYREEE (reference sequence). The CDR3 reads CASSWGGIVEQYF. The DNA for the CDR3 is TGTGCCAGCAGCTGGGGGGGAATTGTCGAGCAGTACTTC.

V usage is TRBV19 and J usage is TRBJ2-2; TRBD2 aligns across 8 bases. Germline-derived CDR1 and CDR2 are LNHDA and SQIVND (reference sequence). The CDR3 totals 17 residues. V shed 4 bases, J shed 2 bases, and the junction held 9 bases outside the gene matches. The CDR3: CASSTRRSGDNTGELFF. The CDR3 DNA sequence: TGTGCCAGTAGTACCCGACGTAGCGGGGATAACACCGGGGAGCTGTTTTTT. The full variable domain, its missing parts supplied by reference TRBV19 and TRBJ2-2, is DGGITQSPKYLFRKEGQNVTLSCEQNLNHDAMYWYRQDPGQGLRLIYYSQIVNDFQKGDIAEGYSVSREKKESFPLTVTSAQKNPTAFYLCASSTRRSGDNTGELFFGEGSRLTVL.

The CDR3 region has the DNA TGCAGTGCTTGGTGGGCAGAAAAACTGTTTTTT. The encoded protein is CSAWWAEKLFF. The J gene is TRBJ1-4, the V gene TRBV20-1; no clear D. Trimming stripped 5 bases from V and 8 bases from J, with 9 bases between. The CDR3 loop spans 11 amino acids. Germline CDR1 DFQATT, CDR2 SNEGSKA (reference sequence).

The chain combines TRBV18 with TRBJ1-1; 9 bases fit TRBD1. The CDR3 contains 18 residues. The trim removed 4 bases at V and 1 base at J, leaving 13 bases unmatched. Germline lookup yields CDR1 KGHSH and CDR2 LQKENI. This CDR3 is CASSLLTRSQGANTEAFF. CDR3 sequence (DNA): TGTGCCAGCTCACTCTTAACCCGATCACAGGGGGCGAACACTGAAGCTTTCTTT.

This chain connects TRBV5-1 to TRBJ2-7; D might be TRBD2 (6 bases). V lost 3 bases and J lost 0, with 7 bases in between. CDR3 size: 13 residues. Germline V lookup: CDR1 SGHRS, CDR2 YFSETQ. This chain's CDR3 is CASSWRDSYEQYF. The CDR3 DNA sequence: TGCGCCAGCAGCTGGAGGGACTCCTACGAGCAGTACTTC.

The chain carries TRBV5-4 and TRBJ1-3; D remains ambiguous. Looked up from germline, CDR1 is SGHNT and CDR2 is YYREEE (reference sequence). CDR3 size: 13 residues. V lost 5 bases and J 3 bases, leaving 9 bases between the germline ends. CDR3 in amino acids: CASRMGSGNTIYF. The CDR3, as DNA: TGTGCCAGCAGGATGGGGAGTGGAAACACCATATATTTT.